This T cell receptor (beta chain) was observed in a study of shared clonotypes between healthy human individuals. TCRdb's copy holds only in-frame clones and misses some; the assay was immunoSEQ multiplex PCR. This table holds 2 million to 2.5 million clones, 80% to 95% found once. The germline V gene encodes CDR1 KGHSH and CDR2 LQKENI. The V and J ends lost 6 bases and 7 bases, in that order; junction bases with no gene match: 6. The CDR3 is 14 amino acids. The rearrangement uses TRBV18 and TRBJ2-4, with 10 bases aligning to TRBD2. Sample: naive CD4+ T cells from PBMCs. Specified subset: CD45RA+ positively selected. The TCR sequence derives from a man aged 18 to 35 in good health. Some clones in this sample may be carry-over from other donors' samples. The CDR3 reads CASSPSGSINIQYF. For the CDR3, the DNA is TGTGCCAGCTCCCCTAGCGGGAGTATTAACATTCAGTACTTC.